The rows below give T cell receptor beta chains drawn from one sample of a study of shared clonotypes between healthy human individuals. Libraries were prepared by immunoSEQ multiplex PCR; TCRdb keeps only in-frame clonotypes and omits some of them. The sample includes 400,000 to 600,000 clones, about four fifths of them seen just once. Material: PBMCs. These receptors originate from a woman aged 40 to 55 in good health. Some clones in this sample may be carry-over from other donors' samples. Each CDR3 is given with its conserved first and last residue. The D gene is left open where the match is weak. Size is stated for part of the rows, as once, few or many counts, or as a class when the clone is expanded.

DNA: TGCGCCAGCAGTGAGGGGTTTAGTTTCGAGACCCAGTACTTC
CDR3: CASSEGFSFETQYF
length: 14
size: NA
J: TRBJ2-5
D: NA
V: TRBV10-2

DNA: TGTGCCAGCAGCCATACAGGGGTGGATCAGCCCCAGCATTTT
CDR3: CASSHTGVDQPQHF
length: 14
size: NA
J: TRBJ1-5
D: TRBD1
V: TRBV7-9

DNA: TGTGCCAGCAGCTTAGATCGGCAGGGTGACACTGAAGCTTTCTTT
CDR3: CASSLDRQGDTEAFF
length: 15
size: few
J: TRBJ1-1
D: NA
V: TRBV7-2

DNA: TGTGCCAGCAATAGGGTGGCCCTTAACTATGGCTACACCTTC
CDR3: CASNRVALNYGYTF
length: 14
size: NA
J: TRBJ1-2
D: NA
V: TRBV28

DNA: TGTGCCAGTAGTACACAGTACAATGAGCGGTTCTTC
CDR3: CASSTQYNERFF
length: 12
size: NA
J: TRBJ2-1
D: NA
V: TRBV19

DNA: TGTGCCAGCACCAGGGGGAGCTCCTACAATGAGCAGTTCTTC
CDR3: CASTRGSSYNEQFF
length: 14
size: NA
J: TRBJ2-1
D: TRBD1
V: TRBV25-1

DNA: TGCGCCAGCAGCCTAGGCAGGGACCAGCCCCAGCATTTT
CDR3: CASSLGRDQPQHF
length: 13
size: NA
J: TRBJ1-5
D: NA
V: TRBV5-1

DNA: TGTGCCATCAGCGAGACAGGTCCAATGGGGCCCCAGCATTTT
CDR3: CAISETGPMGPQHF
length: 14
size: NA
J: TRBJ1-5
D: NA
V: TRBV10-3

DNA: TGTGCCAGCAGCGCGCTGATGGGCTCCTCCCGCGAGCAGTACTTC
CDR3: CASSALMGSSREQYF
length: 15
size: once
J: TRBJ2-7
D: NA
V: TRBV5-6

DNA: TGTGCCAGCAGGACAGGGTCCCCATACTACGAGCAGTACTTC
CDR3: CASRTGSPYYEQYF
length: 14
size: NA
J: TRBJ2-7
D: TRBD1
V: TRBV27

DNA: TGTGCCAGCAGTCCTACCGGGACAGGGGTTTCACCCCTCCACTTT
CDR3: CASSPTGTGVSPLHF
length: 15
size: NA
J: TRBJ1-6
D: TRBD1
V: TRBV5-6

DNA: TGTGCCAGCAGCTTCTCGGCGGTGGGCAAAAACATTCAGTACTTC
CDR3: CASSFSAVGKNIQYF
length: 15
size: NA
J: TRBJ2-4
D: NA
V: TRBV7-8

DNA: TGCGCCAGCAGCCAAGCGATGAGGGCGGAGACCCAGTACTTC
CDR3: CASSQAMRAETQYF
length: 14
size: once
J: TRBJ2-5
D: NA
V: TRBV4-1

DNA: TGCAGCGTTGCCTTCAGTCCCGGAAACACCATATATTTT
CDR3: CSVAFSPGNTIYF
length: 13
size: NA
J: TRBJ1-3
D: NA
V: TRBV29-1

DNA: TGTGCCAGCAGCCCTCCGGGGGGGTCGAGCACCGGGGAGCTGTTTTTT
CDR3: CASSPPGGSSTGELFF
length: 16
size: NA
J: TRBJ2-2
D: TRBD2
V: TRBV7-3

DNA: TGCAGCGTTGAAGATAGACGGACGTGGGGTTACGAGCAGTACTTC
CDR3: CSVEDRRTWGYEQYF
length: 15
size: NA
J: TRBJ2-7
D: NA
V: TRBV29-1

DNA: TGTGCCAGCAGCCCCCATAGCAATCAGCCCCAGCATTTT
CDR3: CASSPHSNQPQHF
length: 13
size: few
J: TRBJ1-5
D: NA
V: TRBV7-9

DNA: TGTGCCAGCAGCTTGTCCCCGGGACTGTTAACCGAGCAGTACTTC
CDR3: CASSLSPGLLTEQYF
length: 15
size: NA
J: TRBJ2-7
D: NA
V: TRBV7-2

DNA: TGTGCCATCAGTGCCAAGGGGGGGAGCTCCTACGAGCAGTACTTC
CDR3: CAISAKGGSSYEQYF
length: 15
size: NA
J: TRBJ2-7
D: NA
V: TRBV10-3